The 10 T cell receptor beta chains listed next were all sequenced from one sample in a study of OX40 agonist ivuxolimab in advanced cancers. Libraries came from the immunoSEQ multiplex PCR assay. TCRdb carries this immuneACCESS record with in-frame sequences only. Its versions omit some clonotypes, under half of them owing to an unresolved V gene in the studies checked, with the rest unexplained. The sample table records approximately 43,000 clones; roughly 90% of these occur just once. Approximately 0.62% of the sample rests with the top ten. The sample here was CD4+ or CD8+ T cells sorted from blood, taken in a trial of the OX40 agonist ivuxolimab. The receptors were gathered from an adult with an advanced solid tumor such as melanoma, head and neck, liver or kidney cancer.

The chain links TRBV7-6 to TRBJ1-1, with a tentative D call TRBD1 (5 bases). The germline V and J ends were trimmed by 5 bases and 0 bases, with 10 bases remaining between them. Germline lookup yields CDR1 SGHVS and CDR2 FNYEAQ. This CDR3 spans 14 amino acids. This CDR3 is CASSQTGLNTEAFF. The CDR3 DNA is TGTGCCAGCAGCCAAACAGGACTGAACACTGAAGCTTTCTTT.

This chain links TRBV7-3 with TRBJ1-6, with TRBD1 matching over 7 bases. The CDR3 is made up of 15 amino acids. CDR1 and CDR2 (germline): SGHTA, FQGTGA. After removal of 5 bases from V and 8 bases from J, the junction contained 9 bases not matched to a gene. CDR3 loop: CASSPGHGQDSPLHF. The CDR3 DNA sequence: TGTGCCAGCAGCCCAGGACACGGACAGGATTCACCCCTCCACTTT.

V gene TRBV9 combines with J gene TRBJ2-2; no definite D call. CDR3 length: 17 amino acids. The V gene lost 3 bases and the J gene lost 5 bases, with 20 bases spanning the gap. Germline V gene sequence: CDR1 SGDLS, CDR2 YYNGEE. CDR3 in DNA: TGTGCCAGCAGCGCCGAACCGGACGGCGGATTAACCGGGGAGCTGTTTTTT. Amino acids: CASSAEPDGGLTGELFF.

The chain recombines TRBV9 with TRBJ1-3; D ambiguous. The germline V gene has CDR1 SGDLS and CDR2 YYNGEE. The CDR3 runs 15 residues. Trimming took 0 bases from V and 1 from J, leaving 8 bases between them. The CDR3 nucleotides read TGTGCCAGCAGCGTAGATTGGGGTTCTGGAAACACCATATATTTT. This sequence encodes CASSVDWGSGNTIYF.

This rearrangement joins TRBV6-5 to TRBJ1-2; 8 nucleotides line up with TRBD1. V lost 1 base and J lost 5; bases outside the gene matches: 6. Looked up from germline, CDR1 is MNHEY and CDR2 is SVGAGI. The CDR3 loop spans 15 amino acids. The CDR3 DNA follows: TGTGCCAGCAGTTACTGGACAGGGTCCCGGTATGGCTACACCTTC. Amino acids: CASSYWTGSRYGYTF.

V usage is TRBV4-2 and J usage is TRBJ1-1; no clear D gene. This CDR3 spans 13 amino acids. Germline V CDR1 and CDR2: LGHNA, YNFKEQ. Trimming pared 0 bases from V and 9 bases from J, leaving 11 bases between. The CDR3 nucleotides are TGTGCCAGCAGCCAAGAGAATCGGATTCAAGCTTTCTTT. Encoded protein: CASSQENRIQAFF.

This rearrangement joins TRBV5-1 to TRBJ2-1; 10 positions match TRBD2. Germline CDR1 is SGHRS and CDR2 is YFSETQ. J was trimmed by 7 bases and V by 0 bases; bases with no gene match: 7. The CDR3 extends over 16 amino acids. This CDR3 reads CASSLVASGGYNEQFF. CDR3 DNA: TGCGCCAGCAGCTTGGTGGCTAGCGGGGGCTATAATGAGCAGTTCTTC.

The gene calls are TRBV7-8 and TRBJ1-1, with 7 bases aligning to TRBD1. The V and J ends lost 4 bases and 6 bases, in that order; junction bases with no gene match: 8. The CDR3 covers 14 residues. Germline CDR1 is SGHVS and CDR2 is FQNEAQ. Written as DNA, the CDR3 is TGTGCCAGCAGCTCAACAGGACAGGCCCCTGAAGCTTTCTTT. Translated: CASSSTGQAPEAFF.

The V call is TRBV7-2, the J call TRBJ1-2; possibly TRBD1 for D (5 bases). The V end was cut by 4 bases, the J end by 0 bases, with 21 bases between. CDR1 and CDR2 (germline): SGHTA, FQGNSA. The length of the CDR3 is 18 residues. CDR3 sequence (DNA): TGTGCCAGCAGCTCCCGGGCAGGGCCTCTTTCCCCTAACTATGGCTACACCTTC. This sequence encodes CASSSRAGPLSPNYGYTF.

The V call is TRBV19, the J call TRBJ1-2; TRBD1 matches 9 bases. V lost 8 bases to trimming and J lost 5 bases; unmatched junction nucleotides: 9. CDR1 is LNHDA, CDR2 SQIVND, per germline (reference sequence). The CDR3 has 14 amino acids. The CDR3 reads CASSLGQGGYGYTF. The CDR3 bases are TGTGCCAGTTCCCTGGGACAGGGAGGGTATGGCTACACCTTC.